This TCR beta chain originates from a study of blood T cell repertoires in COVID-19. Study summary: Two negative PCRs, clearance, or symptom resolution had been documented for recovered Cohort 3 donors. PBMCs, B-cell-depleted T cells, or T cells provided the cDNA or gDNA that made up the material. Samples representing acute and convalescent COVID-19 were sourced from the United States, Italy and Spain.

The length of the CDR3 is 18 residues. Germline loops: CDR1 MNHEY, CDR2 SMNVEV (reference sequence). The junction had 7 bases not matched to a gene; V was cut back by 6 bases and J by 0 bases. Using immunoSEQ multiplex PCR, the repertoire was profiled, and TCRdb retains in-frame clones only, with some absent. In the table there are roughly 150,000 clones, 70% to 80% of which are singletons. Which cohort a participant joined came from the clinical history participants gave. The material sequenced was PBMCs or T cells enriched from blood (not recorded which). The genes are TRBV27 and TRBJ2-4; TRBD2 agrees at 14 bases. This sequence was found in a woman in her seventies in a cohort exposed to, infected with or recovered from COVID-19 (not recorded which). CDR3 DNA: TGTGCCAGCAGAAGACTAGCGGGAGGGCTAGGAGCCAAAAACATTCAGTACTTC. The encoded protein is CASRRLAGGLGAKNIQYF.